This T cell receptor (beta chain) was identified during a study of cytomegalovirus exposure and HLA in healthy donors. CDR3 length: 15 residues. CDR1 GTSNPN and CDR2 SVGIG come from the germline V gene (reference sequence). Points on this clone: Its target is unknown. An end of the junction does not agree with germline; a read error may underlie this.

A multiplex PCR was run with 60 Vbeta primers and 13 Jbeta primers. Profiling relied on immunoSEQ multiplex PCR, and the TCRdb table lists in-frame clones only, not all of them. The table has roughly 130,000 clones, approximately 79% seen once; the top ten hold around 4.7%. Study-wide findings and caveats: A later analysis appeared to link common viral pathogens to several of the most significant clusters.

This receptor was obtained from a man aged 18 to 29 in good health and CMV-seropositive. The rearrangement links TRBV30 to TRBJ1-5, with TRBD1 matching 9 bases. Sequencing was performed on PBMCs. In nucleotides, the CDR3 is TGTGCCTGGAGTCTATTTACAGGGGGCAACCAGCCCCAGCATTTT. As protein: CAWSLFTGGNQPQHF.